This T cell receptor beta chain was retrieved from a study of CD8 T cells in ankylosing spondylitis. The V gene's germline CDR1 is DFQATT and CDR2 SNEGSKA (reference sequence). The CDR3 runs to 16 residues. V was shortened by 3 bases and J by 4 bases, with 21 bases between the two germline ends. Quantitative 5'-RACE with molecular barcodes produced the TCR beta libraries. TCRdb processed the 5' RACE reads anew with MiXCR; each CDR3 protein has one entry. The table has approximately 540,000 distinct CDR3 sequences, roughly 13% seen once; the top ten hold around 7%. The study's findings and limits: Disease-linked clones bore a CD8+ phenotype and were relatively rare in peripheral blood. There was a TCR beta motif, made of several highly homologous variants, that appeared characteristic of ankylosing spondylitis blood.

Worth noting for this clonotype: Its antigen remains unidentified.

This receptor was identified in a male donor with ankylosing spondylitis. Sequenced sample: blood, either unsorted or a sorted T cell fraction (not recorded which). V is TRBV20-1 and J is TRBJ1-1; D unclear. The chain's CDR3 is CSARESHMAPGTEAFF. CDR3 sequence (DNA): TGCAGTGCTAGGGAATCCCACATGGCCCCGGGCACTGAAGCTTTCTTT.